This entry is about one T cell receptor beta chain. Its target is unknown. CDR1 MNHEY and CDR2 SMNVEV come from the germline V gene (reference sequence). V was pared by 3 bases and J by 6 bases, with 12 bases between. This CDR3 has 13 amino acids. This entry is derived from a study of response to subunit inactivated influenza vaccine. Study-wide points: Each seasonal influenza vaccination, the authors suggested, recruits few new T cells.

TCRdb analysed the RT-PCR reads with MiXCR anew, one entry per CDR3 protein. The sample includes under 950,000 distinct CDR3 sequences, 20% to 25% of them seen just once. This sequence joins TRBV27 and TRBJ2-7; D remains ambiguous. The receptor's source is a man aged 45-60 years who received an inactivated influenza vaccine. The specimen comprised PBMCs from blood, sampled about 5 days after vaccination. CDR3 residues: CASSFGVSGEQYF. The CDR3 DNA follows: TGTGCCAGCAGTTTTGGTGTTTCTGGCGAGCAGTACTTC.